The present T cell receptor beta chain was sequenced within a study of cytomegalovirus exposure and HLA in healthy donors. Produced via immunoSEQ multiplex PCR; TCRdb's table is partial and in-frame only. Of 160,000 or so clones listed, around 89% are singletons. Study-wide results and caveats: CMV antigen specificity of a few CMV-associated chains was confirmed in vitro.

As concerns this clone: What it binds is unknown.

Unmatched junction bases numbered 7, after V lost 4 bases and J lost 4 bases. This CDR3 comprises 15 residues. Germline loops: CDR1 SGHRS, CDR2 YFSETQ. The specimen was PBMCs. The chain carries TRBV5-1 and TRBJ2-3; 9 bases match TRBD1. The sequence came from a man younger than 30 in good health and CMV-seronegative. Here the CDR3 reads CASSPRDRAADTQYF. DNA of the CDR3: TGCGCCAGCAGCCCCCGGGACAGGGCGGCAGATACGCAGTATTTT.